The clone carrying this T cell receptor (beta chain) came up once. Antigen unknown. TCRdb re-derived calls from the reads in MiXCR, one entry per CDR3 protein. The sample holds some 450,000 distinct CDR3 sequences; approximately 31% are singletons and the top ten take roughly an eighth. The data are from a study of T cell repertoires in cytomegalovirus infection. At the level of the study: Public TCR beta signatures provided an indication of both CMV infection and a matching HLA type. Overall study results and limits: HLA-C-restricted TCR beta clonotypes specific for CMV led the ex vivo response. Cumulative public TCR beta family frequency identified carriers of CMV plus the relevant HLA.

Trimming took 6 bases from V and 3 from J, leaving 12 bases between them. CDR1 is MDHEN, CDR2 SYDVKM, per germline. The CDR3 is made up of 13 amino acids. The genes are TRBV28 and TRBJ2-7; tentatively, D is TRBD1 or TRBD2 (5 bases each). The receptor was isolated from a human donor in good health (CMV status not recorded). Some clones in this sample may be carry-over from other donors' samples. Specimen: PBMCs. CDR3: CASSSGPYYEQYF. DNA of the CDR3: TGTGCCAGCAGCTCGGGACCCTACTACGAGCAGTACTTC.